The 10 T cell receptor beta chains listed next were all sequenced from one sample in a study of blood T cell repertoires in COVID-19. Libraries were prepared by immunoSEQ multiplex PCR; TCRdb keeps only in-frame clonotypes and omits some of them. The sample includes some 240,000 clones, 70% to 85% seen only once; the top ten take more than 9.5%. The specimen sequenced was peripheral blood. The source of these receptors is a woman of 80 years or more with acute or convalescent COVID-19.

The chain is built from TRBV18 and TRBJ2-1, with 8 bases lining up with TRBD2. The CDR3 extends over 15 amino acids. J was trimmed by 5 bases and V by 6 bases; bases with no gene match: 9. Looked up from germline, CDR1 is KGHSH and CDR2 is LQKENI. CDR3: CASSPGIAGNNEQFF. CDR3 bases: TGTGCCAGCTCCCCGGGGATAGCGGGGAACAATGAGCAGTTCTTC.

The rearrangement uses TRBV5-4 and TRBJ1-5; D is ambiguous. Between the trimmed V and J ends, which lost 1 base and 2 bases, there was a span of 7 bases. Germline CDR1 is SGHNT and CDR2 is YYREEE (reference sequence). This CDR3 is 14 amino acids long. CDR3 protein: CASSLYGGNQPQHF. The CDR3, as DNA: TGTGCCAGCAGCTTGTACGGGGGCAATCAGCCCCAGCATTTT.

The V gene is TRBV7-9, the J gene TRBJ2-5, with D possibly TRBD2 on 7 matching bases. The germline gives CDR1 SEHNR, CDR2 FQNEAQ (reference sequence). This CDR3 has 15 amino acids. Trimming shortened V by 1 base and J by 3 bases, and 12 bases separated the two germline ends. CDR3 bases: TGTGCCAGCAGCTTAGTCCAGGGGAGGGAAGAGACCCAGTACTTC. Translating gives CASSLVQGREETQYF.

The chain has TRBV7-9 and TRBJ2-7; no reliable D call. Germline V lookup: CDR1 SEHNR, CDR2 FQNEAQ (reference sequence). The V gene lost 5 bases and the J gene lost 2 bases, with 7 bases spanning the gap. There are 12 residues in the CDR3. CDR3 sequence (DNA): TGTGCCAGCAGCAAAGGTACCTACGAGCAGTACTTC. Its protein product is CASSKGTYEQYF.

The rearrangement uses TRBV27 and TRBJ1-1, with TRBD1 matching over 9 bases. V trimming: 5 bases; J trimming: 6 bases; junction bases outside the gene matches: 7. The CDR3 has 14 amino acids. Germline V lookup: CDR1 MNHEY, CDR2 SMNVEV (reference sequence). This CDR3 reads CASSPGTGKPEAFF. The CDR3 DNA follows: TGTGCCAGCAGTCCCGGGACAGGGAAACCTGAAGCTTTCTTT.

A word on this clone: Other DNA sequences from this sample encode an identical CDR3 as well. The chain employs TRBV5-4 and TRBJ1-5; no firm D call. The germline gives CDR1 SGHNT, CDR2 YYREEE (reference sequence). V was trimmed by 0 bases and J by 5 bases, leaving 6 bases between them. The CDR3 consists of 13 residues. CDR3 amino acids: CASSLGRDQPQHF. The CDR3 nucleotides read TGTGCCAGCAGCTTGGGTCGGGATCAGCCCCAGCATTTT. Supplemented by reference TRBV5-4 and TRBJ1-5, the full variable domain reads ETGVTQSPTHLIKTRGQQVTLRCSSQSGHNTVSWYQQALGQGPQFIFQYYREEENGRGNFPPRFSGLQFPNYSSELNVNALELDDSALYLCASSLGRDQPQHFGDGTRLSIL.

This clone was picked up one time. The rearrangement joins TRBV13 to TRBJ1-1; 7 bases match TRBD1. After removal of 1 base from V and 7 bases from J, the junction contained 6 bases not matched to a gene. The CDR3 contains 14 residues. CDR1 and CDR2 (germline): PRHDT, FYEKMQ (reference sequence). CDR3 DNA: TGTGCCAGCAGCTTAGTGGGACAGAATTATGAAGCTTTCTTT. It is translated as CASSLVGQNYEAFF.

The rearrangement uses TRBV6-5 and TRBJ1-6; TRBD1 might be the D (5 bases). Germline values: CDR1 MNHEY, CDR2 SVGAGI. V lost 2 bases and J lost 2, with 10 bases in between. The CDR3 totals 16 residues. CDR3 residues: CASSYQGGAYNSPLHF. The CDR3 DNA reads as TGTGCCAGCAGTTACCAGGGAGGCGCCTATAATTCACCCCTCCACTTT.

This rearrangement joins TRBV9 to TRBJ1-1; TRBD1 is a possible D gene (6 bases). Trimming removed 3 bases from V and 1 base from J, with 10 bases in between. CDR3 length equals 14 residues. Germline CDR1 and CDR2: SGDLS and YYNGEE. In DNA form, the CDR3 reads TGTGCCAGCAGCGCCAAGACAGGGAACACTGAAGCTTTCTTT. Residues: CASSAKTGNTEAFF.

This rearrangement joins TRBV7-2 to TRBJ2-3; D is perhaps TRBD2 (6 bases). The CDR3 extends over 14 amino acids. Trimming left V 3 bases short and J 3 bases short, with 10 bases between. Germline loops: CDR1 SGHTA, CDR2 FQGNSA. The CDR3 DNA is TGTGCCAGCAGCTTCGACCGGGGGACAGATACGCAGTATTTT. Its translation is CASSFDRGTDTQYF.